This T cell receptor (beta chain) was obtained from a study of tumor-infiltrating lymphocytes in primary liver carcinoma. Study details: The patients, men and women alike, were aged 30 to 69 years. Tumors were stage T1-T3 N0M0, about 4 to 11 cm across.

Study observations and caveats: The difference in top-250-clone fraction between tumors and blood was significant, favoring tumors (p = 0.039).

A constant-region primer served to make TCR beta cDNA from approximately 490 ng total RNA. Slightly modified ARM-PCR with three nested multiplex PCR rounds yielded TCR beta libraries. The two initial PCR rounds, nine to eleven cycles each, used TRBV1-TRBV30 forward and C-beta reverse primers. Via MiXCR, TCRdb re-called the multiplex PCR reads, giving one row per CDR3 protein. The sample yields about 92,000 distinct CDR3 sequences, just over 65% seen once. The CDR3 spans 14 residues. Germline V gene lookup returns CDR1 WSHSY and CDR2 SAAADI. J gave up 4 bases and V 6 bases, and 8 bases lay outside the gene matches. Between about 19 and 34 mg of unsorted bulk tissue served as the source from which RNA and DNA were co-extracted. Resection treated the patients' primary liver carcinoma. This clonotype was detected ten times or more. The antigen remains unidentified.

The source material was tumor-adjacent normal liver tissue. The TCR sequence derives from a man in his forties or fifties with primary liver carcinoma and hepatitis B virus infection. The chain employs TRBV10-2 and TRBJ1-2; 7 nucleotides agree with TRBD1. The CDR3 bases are TGCGCCAGCAGGGAAACAGGGGTCCCCTATGGCTACACCTTC. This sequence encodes CASRETGVPYGYTF.